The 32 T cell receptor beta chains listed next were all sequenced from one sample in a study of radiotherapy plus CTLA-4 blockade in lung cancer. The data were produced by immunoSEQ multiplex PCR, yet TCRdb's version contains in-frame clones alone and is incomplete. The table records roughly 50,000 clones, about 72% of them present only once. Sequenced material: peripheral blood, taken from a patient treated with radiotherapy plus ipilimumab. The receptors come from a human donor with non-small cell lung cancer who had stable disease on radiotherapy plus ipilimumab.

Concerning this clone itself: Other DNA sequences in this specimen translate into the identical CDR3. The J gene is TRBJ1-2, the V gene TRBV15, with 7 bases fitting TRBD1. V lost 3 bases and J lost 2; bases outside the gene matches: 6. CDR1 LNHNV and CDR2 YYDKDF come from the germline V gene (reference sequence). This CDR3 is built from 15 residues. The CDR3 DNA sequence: TGTGCCACCAGCAGCGACAGGGTTTTCAACTATGGCTACACCTTC. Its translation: CATSSDRVFNYGYTF.

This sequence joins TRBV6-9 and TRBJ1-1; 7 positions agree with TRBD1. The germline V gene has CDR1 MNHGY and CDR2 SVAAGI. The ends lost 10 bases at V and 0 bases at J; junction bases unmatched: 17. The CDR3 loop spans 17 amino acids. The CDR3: CANQTGVRRTMNTEAFF. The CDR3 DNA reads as TGTGCCAACCAAACAGGGGTCCGACGAACCATGAACACTGAAGCTTTCTTT.

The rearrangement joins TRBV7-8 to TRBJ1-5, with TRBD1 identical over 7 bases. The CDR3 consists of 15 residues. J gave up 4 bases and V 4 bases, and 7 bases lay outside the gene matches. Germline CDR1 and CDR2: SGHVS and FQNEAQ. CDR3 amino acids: CASSYGTALNQPQHF. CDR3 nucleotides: TGTGCCAGCAGCTACGGGACAGCCCTAAATCAGCCCCAGCATTTT.

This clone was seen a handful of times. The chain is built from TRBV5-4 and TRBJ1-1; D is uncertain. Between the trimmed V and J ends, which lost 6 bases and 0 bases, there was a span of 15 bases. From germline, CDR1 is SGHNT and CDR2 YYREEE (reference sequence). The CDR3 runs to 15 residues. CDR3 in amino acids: CASNRPGEMNTEAFF. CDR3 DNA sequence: TGTGCCAGCAACAGACCGGGCGAGATGAACACTGAAGCTTTCTTT.

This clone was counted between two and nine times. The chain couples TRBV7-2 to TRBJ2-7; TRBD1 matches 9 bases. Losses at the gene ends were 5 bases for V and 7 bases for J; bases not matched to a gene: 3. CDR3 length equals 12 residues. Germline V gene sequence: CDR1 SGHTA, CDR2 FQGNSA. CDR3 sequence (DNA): TGTGCCAGCAGCACGGACAGGGGTGAGCAGTACTTC. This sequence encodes CASSTDRGEQYF.

CDR3 sequence (DNA): TGTGCCAGTAGTCCCAGACCGATACCAGCGGACACTGAAGCTTTCTTT. Translation gives CASSPRPIPADTEAFF. The genes are TRBV19 and TRBJ1-1; no definite D call. Germline CDR1 is LNHDA and CDR2 is SQIVND (reference sequence). Deletions cut 5 bases from V and 3 bases from J, with 19 bases between. The CDR3 length is 16 residues. Filled out from reference TRBV19 and TRBJ1-1, the complete variable domain reads DGGITQSPKYLFRKEGQNVTLSCEQNLNHDAMYWYRQDPGQGLRLIYYSQIVNDFQKGDIAEGYSVSREKKESFPLTVTSAQKNPTAFYLCASSPRPIPADTEAFFGQGTRLTVV.

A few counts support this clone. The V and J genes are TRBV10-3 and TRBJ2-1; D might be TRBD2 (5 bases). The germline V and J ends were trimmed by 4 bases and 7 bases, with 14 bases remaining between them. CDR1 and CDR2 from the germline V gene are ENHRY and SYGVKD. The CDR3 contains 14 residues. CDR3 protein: CAISGELVGNEQFF. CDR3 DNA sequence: TGTGCCATCAGTGGTGAACTAGTTGGAAATGAGCAGTTCTTC.

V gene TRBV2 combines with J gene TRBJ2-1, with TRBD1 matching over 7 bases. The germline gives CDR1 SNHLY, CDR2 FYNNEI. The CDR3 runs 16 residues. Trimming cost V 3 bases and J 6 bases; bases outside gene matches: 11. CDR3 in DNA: TGTGCCAGCAGTGAGGGTACAGGGGCTCGGGGCAATGAGCAGTTCTTC. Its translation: CASSEGTGARGNEQFF.

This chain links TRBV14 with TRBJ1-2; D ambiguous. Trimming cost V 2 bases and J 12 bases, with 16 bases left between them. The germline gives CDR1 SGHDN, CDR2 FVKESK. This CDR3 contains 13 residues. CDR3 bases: TGTGCCAGCAGCCAACGGTCTACGACATCCAACACCTTC. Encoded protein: CASSQRSTTSNTF. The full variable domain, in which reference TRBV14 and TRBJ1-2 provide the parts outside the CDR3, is EAGVTQFPSHSVIEKGQTVTLRCDPISGHDNLYWYRRVMGKEIKFLLHFVKESKQDESGMPNNRFLAERTGGTYSTLKVQPAELEDSGVYFCASSQRSTTSNTFGSGTRLTVV.

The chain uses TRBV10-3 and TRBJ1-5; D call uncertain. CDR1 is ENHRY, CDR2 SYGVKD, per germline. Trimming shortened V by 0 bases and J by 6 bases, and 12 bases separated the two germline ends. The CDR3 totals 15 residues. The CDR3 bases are TGTGCCATCAGTGAGTCGGGAGACCCTGGTCAGCCCCAGCATTTT. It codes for CAISESGDPGQPQHF.

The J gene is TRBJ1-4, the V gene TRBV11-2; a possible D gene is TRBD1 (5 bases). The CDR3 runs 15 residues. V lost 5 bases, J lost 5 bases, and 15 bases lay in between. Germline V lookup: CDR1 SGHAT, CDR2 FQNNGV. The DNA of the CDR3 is TGTGCCAGCAGCGTCCAGGGATTTGAGAATGAAAAACTGTTTTTT. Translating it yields CASSVQGFENEKLFF.

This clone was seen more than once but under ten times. The CDR3 DNA reads as TGTGCCAGCCGGGCAGGCAACACCATATATTTT. Protein sequence: CASRAGNTIYF. V and J are TRBV6-5 and TRBJ1-3; D unclear. Trimming cost V 8 bases and J 7 bases, with 9 bases left between them. Germline CDR1 is MNHEY and CDR2 is SVGAGI. CDR3 size: 11 residues.

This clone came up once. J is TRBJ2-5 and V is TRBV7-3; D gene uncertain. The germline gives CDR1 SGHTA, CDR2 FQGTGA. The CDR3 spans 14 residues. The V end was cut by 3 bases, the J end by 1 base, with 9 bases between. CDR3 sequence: CASSLGTAQETQYF. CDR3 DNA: TGTGCCAGCAGCTTGGGAACAGCCCAAGAGACCCAGTACTTC.

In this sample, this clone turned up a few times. CDR3 bases: TGTGCCAGCAGCTCGCTATATCGGGGGTCTTCGGGTGAGCAGTACTTC. Amino acids: CASSSLYRGSSGEQYF. The rearrangement uses TRBV11-2 and TRBJ2-7; tentative D call: TRBD2 (6 bases). The CDR3 runs to 16 residues. Trimming removed 4 bases from V and 7 bases from J, with 23 bases in between. Looked up from germline, CDR1 is SGHAT and CDR2 is FQNNGV. The full variable domain, its missing parts supplied by reference TRBV11-2 and TRBJ2-7, is EAGVAQSPRYKIIEKRQSVAFWCNPISGHATLYWYQQILGQGPKLLIQFQNNGVVDDSQLPKDRFSAERLKGVDSTLKIQPAKLEDSAVYLCASSSLYRGSSGEQYFGPGTRLTVT.

CDR3 amino acids: CAWSEIGRPQYYGYTF. Here the CDR3 DNA reads TGTGCCTGGAGCGAAATCGGTAGACCGCAGTACTATGGCTACACCTTC. This chain links TRBV30 with TRBJ1-2; D not resolved. CDR1 is GTSNPN and CDR2 is SVGIG in the germline V gene (reference sequence). This CDR3 has 16 residues. The V and J ends lost 3 bases and 3 bases respectively, with 20 bases between them.

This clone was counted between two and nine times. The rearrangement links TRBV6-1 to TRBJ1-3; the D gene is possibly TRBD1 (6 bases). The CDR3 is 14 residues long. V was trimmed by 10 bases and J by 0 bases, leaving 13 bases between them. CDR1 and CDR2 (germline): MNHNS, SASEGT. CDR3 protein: CATRTDGSGNTIYF. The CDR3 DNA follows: TGTGCCACCCGGACAGACGGCTCTGGAAACACCATATATTTT.

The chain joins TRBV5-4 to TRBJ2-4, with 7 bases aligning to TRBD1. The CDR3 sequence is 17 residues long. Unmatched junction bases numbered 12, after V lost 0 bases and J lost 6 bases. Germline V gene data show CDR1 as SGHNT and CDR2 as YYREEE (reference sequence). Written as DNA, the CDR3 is TGTGCCAGCAGCTTGGCCGGGTCAGGGGGATTTAGAAACATTCAGTACTTC. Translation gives CASSLAGSGGFRNIQYF. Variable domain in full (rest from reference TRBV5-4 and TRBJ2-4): ETGVTQSPTHLIKTRGQQVTLRCSSQSGHNTVSWYQQALGQGPQFIFQYYREEENGRGNFPPRFSGLQFPNYSSELNVNALELDDSALYLCASSLAGSGGFRNIQYFGAGTRLSVL.

In DNA form, the CDR3 reads TGCAGCGTTGCCGGGGGTGCGACAGATACGCAGTATTTT. This gives the protein CSVAGGATDTQYF. The chain employs TRBV29-1 and TRBJ2-3; weak D call: TRBD2 (6 bases). The V gene's germline CDR1 is SQVTM and CDR2 ANQGSEA. The CDR3 has 13 amino acids. The V end lost 4 bases, the J end lost 3 bases, and 11 bases lay between the germline ends.

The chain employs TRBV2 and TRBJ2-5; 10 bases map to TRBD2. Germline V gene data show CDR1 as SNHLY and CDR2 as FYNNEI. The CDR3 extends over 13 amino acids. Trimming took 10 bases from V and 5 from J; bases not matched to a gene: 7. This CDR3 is CAKQRGGTETQYF. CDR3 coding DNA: TGTGCCAAACAGCGGGGGGGCACGGAGACCCAGTACTTC.

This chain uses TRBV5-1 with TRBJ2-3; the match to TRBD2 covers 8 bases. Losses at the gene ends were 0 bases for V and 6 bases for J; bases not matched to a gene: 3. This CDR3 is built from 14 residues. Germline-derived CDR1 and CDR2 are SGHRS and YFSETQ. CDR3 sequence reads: CASSLDGGADTQYF. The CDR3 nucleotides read TGCGCCAGCAGCTTGGACGGGGGGGCCGATACGCAGTATTTT.

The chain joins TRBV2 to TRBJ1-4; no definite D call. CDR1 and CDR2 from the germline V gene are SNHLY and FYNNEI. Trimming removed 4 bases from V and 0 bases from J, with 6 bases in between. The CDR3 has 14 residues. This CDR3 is CASSVTATNEKLFF. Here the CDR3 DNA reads TGTGCCAGCAGTGTGACGGCAACTAATGAAAAACTGTTTTTT.

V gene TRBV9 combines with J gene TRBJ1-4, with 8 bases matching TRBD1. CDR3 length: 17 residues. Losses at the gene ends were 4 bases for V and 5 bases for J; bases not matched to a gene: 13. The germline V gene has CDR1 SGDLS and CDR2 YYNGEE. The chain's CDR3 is CASSLPGQVVENEKLFF. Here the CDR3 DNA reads TGTGCCAGCAGCCTCCCGGGACAGGTGGTAGAAAATGAAAAACTGTTTTTT. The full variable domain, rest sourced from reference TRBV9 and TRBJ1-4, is DSGVTQTPKHLITATGQRVTLRCSPRSGDLSVYWYQQSLDQGLQFLIQYYNGEERAKGNILERFSAQQFPDLHSELNLSSLELGDSALYFCASSLPGQVVENEKLFFGSGTQLSVL.

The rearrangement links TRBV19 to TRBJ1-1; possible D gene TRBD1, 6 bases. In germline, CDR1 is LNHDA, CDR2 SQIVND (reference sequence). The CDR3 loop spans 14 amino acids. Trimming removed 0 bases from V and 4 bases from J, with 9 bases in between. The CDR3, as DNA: TGTGCCAGTAGTATAGAAGGGGGGGGCACTGAAGCTTTCTTT. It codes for CASSIEGGGTEAFF.

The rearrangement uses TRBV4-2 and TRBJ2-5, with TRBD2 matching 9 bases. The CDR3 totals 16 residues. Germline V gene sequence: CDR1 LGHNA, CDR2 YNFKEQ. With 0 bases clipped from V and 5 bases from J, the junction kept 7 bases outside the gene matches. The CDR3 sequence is CASSQDPSGGSETQYF. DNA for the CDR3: TGTGCCAGCAGCCAAGACCCCAGCGGGGGGAGCGAGACCCAGTACTTC.

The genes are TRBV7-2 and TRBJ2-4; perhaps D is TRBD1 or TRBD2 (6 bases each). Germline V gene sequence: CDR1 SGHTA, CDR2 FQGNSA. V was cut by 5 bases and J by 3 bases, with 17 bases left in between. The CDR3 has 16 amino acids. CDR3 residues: CASSPGAGHYKNIQYF. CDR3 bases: TGTGCCAGCAGCCCGGGGGCCGGACACTACAAAAACATTCAGTACTTC.

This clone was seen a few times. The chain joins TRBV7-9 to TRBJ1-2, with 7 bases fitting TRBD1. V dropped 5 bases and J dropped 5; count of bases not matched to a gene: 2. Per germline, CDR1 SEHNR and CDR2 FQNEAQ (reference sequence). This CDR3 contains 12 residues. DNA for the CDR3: TGTGCCAGCAGCCTGGGACAGTATGGCTACACCTTC. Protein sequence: CASSLGQYGYTF.

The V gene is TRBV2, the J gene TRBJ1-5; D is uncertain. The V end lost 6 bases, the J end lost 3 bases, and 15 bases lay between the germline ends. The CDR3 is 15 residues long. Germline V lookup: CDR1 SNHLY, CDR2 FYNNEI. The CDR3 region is CASSANSGSNQPQHF. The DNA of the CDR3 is TGTGCCAGCAGCGCGAACAGCGGTTCCAATCAGCCCCAGCATTTT. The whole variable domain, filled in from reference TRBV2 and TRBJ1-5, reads EPEVTQTPSHQVTQMGQEVILRCVPISNHLYFYWYRQILGQKVEFLVSFYNNEISEKSEIFDDQFSVERPDGSNFTLKIRSTKLEDSAMYFCASSANSGSNQPQHFGDGTRLSIL.

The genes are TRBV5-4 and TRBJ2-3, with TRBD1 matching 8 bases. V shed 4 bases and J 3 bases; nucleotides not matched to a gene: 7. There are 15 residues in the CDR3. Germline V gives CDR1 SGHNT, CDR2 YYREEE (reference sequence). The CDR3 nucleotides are TGTGCCAGCAGCCCGTGGACAGGGAGGACAGATACGCAGTATTTT. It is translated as CASSPWTGRTDTQYF.

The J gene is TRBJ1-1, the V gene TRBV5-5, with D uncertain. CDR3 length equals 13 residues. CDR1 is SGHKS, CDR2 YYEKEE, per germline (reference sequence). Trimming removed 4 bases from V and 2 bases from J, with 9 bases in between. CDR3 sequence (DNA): TGTGCCAGCAGCCTCAGACTTAACACTGAAGCTTTCTTT. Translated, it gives CASSLRLNTEAFF.

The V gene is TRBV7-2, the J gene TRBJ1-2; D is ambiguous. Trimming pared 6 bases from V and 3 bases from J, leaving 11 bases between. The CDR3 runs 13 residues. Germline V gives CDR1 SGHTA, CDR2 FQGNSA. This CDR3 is CASRFVGYYGYTF. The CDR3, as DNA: TGTGCCAGCAGGTTCGTGGGATACTATGGCTACACCTTC.

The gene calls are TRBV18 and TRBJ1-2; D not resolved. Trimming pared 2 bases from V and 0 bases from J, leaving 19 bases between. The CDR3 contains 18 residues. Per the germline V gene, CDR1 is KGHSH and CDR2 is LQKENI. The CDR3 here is CASSPVVSSPSSNYGYTF. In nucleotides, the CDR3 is TGTGCCAGCTCACCAGTCGTTTCGTCCCCCTCTTCTAACTATGGCTACACCTTC.

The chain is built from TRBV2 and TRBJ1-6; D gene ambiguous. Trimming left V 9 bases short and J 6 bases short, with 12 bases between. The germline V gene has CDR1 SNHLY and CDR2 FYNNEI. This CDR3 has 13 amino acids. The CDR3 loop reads CASYTDGNSPLHF. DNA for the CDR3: TGTGCCAGTTACACAGATGGTAATTCACCCCTCCACTTT.